This T cell receptor beta chain was identified in a study of T-cell reconstitution after alpha-beta-depleted transplantation in children. Unique molecular identifiers were incorporated during preparation of the TCRbeta library. TCRdb independently ran MiXCR on the PCR reads; one entry per CDR3 protein. The repertoire has over 550,000 distinct CDR3 sequences, about 10% of them found once; the top ten carry roughly 4%. Germline V lookup: CDR1 SGHRS, CDR2 YFSETQ. The CDR3 is 13 residues long. V was cut by 6 bases and J by 0 bases, with 9 bases left in between. This clonotype was detected a few times. The sequencing here drew on PBMCs from the stem cell graft donor, taken from the stem cell graft. The origin of this receptor is a human donor who donated a stem cell graft to a child with acute myeloid leukemia. This chain connects TRBV5-1 to TRBJ2-5, with D perhaps TRBD1 (5 bases). The CDR3 is CASKRQNQETQYF. CDR3 DNA: TGCGCCAGCAAGAGACAGAACCAAGAGACCCAGTACTTC. The whole variable domain, filled in from reference TRBV5-1 and TRBJ2-5, reads KAGVTQTPRYLIKTRGQQVTLSCSPISGHRSVSWYQQTPGQGLQFLFEYFSETQRNKGNFPGRFSGRQFSNSRSEMNVSTLELGDSALYLCASKRQNQETQYFGPGTRLLVL.